The 16 T cell receptor beta chains listed next were all sequenced from one sample in a study of blood T cell repertoires in COVID-19. Sequenced by immunoSEQ multiplex PCR; TCRdb stores in-frame clones only, minus some. Here the sample spans tens of thousands of clones, about 79% being singletons. Sequenced material: peripheral blood. All receptors derive from a man aged 60 to 75 with acute or convalescent COVID-19.

This chain connects TRBV10-3 to TRBJ2-3; 10 nucleotides line up with TRBD2. The CDR3 runs to 15 residues. V was clipped by 8 bases and J by 2 bases; unmatched bases: 7. CDR1 and CDR2 (germline): ENHRY, SYGVKD. The CDR3 here is CAIGTSGTVTDTQYF. The CDR3 nucleotides read TGTGCCATCGGAACTAGCGGGACGGTCACAGATACGCAGTATTTT.

V is TRBV24-1 and J is TRBJ2-1, with 11 bases fitting TRBD2. The CDR3 contains 17 residues. The V and J ends lost 9 bases and 0 bases, in that order; junction bases with no gene match: 9. Germline values: CDR1 KGHDR, CDR2 SFDVKD. The CDR3 DNA is TGTGCCACCTCGACTAGCGGGGCCGTTGACTCCTACAATGAGCAGTTCTTC. It yields the protein CATSTSGAVDSYNEQFF.

This sequence joins TRBV5-1 and TRBJ2-1; 9 nucleotides align to TRBD1. The germline V gene encodes CDR1 SGHRS and CDR2 YFSETQ. The CDR3 has 16 amino acids. V was pared by 1 base and J by 7 bases, with 9 bases of the junction left unmatched. The CDR3 DNA reads as TGCGCCAGCAGCTTGTCCGTGGGACAGGGAGTGAATGAGCAGTTCTTC. Translation: CASSLSVGQGVNEQFF.

The DNA of the CDR3 is TGTGCCAGCAGTACCGACAGGGGGCGTAACTATGGCTACACCTTC. It yields the protein CASSTDRGRNYGYTF. The genes are TRBV6-5 and TRBJ1-2; 10 nucleotides line up with TRBD1. Germline-derived CDR1 and CDR2 are MNHEY and SVGAGI. V shed 5 bases and J 1 base; nucleotides not matched to a gene: 4. The CDR3 loop spans 15 amino acids.

The gene calls are TRBV14 and TRBJ2-1, with 11 positions matching TRBD1. With 1 base clipped from V and 5 bases from J, the junction kept 4 bases outside the gene matches. The CDR3 contains 16 residues. CDR1 SGHDN and CDR2 FVKESK come from the germline V gene. The DNA of the CDR3 is TGTGCCAGCAGCCAAGTCCCGGGACAGGGGGACAATGAGCAGTTCTTC. Protein sequence: CASSQVPGQGDNEQFF. The full variable domain, in which reference TRBV14 and TRBJ2-1 provide the parts outside the CDR3, is EAGVTQFPSHSVIEKGQTVTLRCDPISGHDNLYWYRRVMGKEIKFLLHFVKESKQDESGMPNNRFLAERTGGTYSTLKVQPAELEDSGVYFCASSQVPGQGDNEQFFGPGTRLTVL.

This rearrangement joins TRBV9 to TRBJ2-4, with 10 bases aligning to TRBD2. The V and J ends lost 4 bases and 8 bases, in that order; junction bases with no gene match: 6. This CDR3 has 14 residues. Germline V CDR1 and CDR2: SGDLS, YYNGEE. The CDR3 loop is CASSPRLAGYIQYF. In DNA form, the CDR3 reads TGTGCCAGCAGCCCGAGACTAGCGGGTTACATTCAGTACTTC.

The CDR3 sequence is CASSLTGDRGSTEAFF. The CDR3 region has the DNA TGCGCCAGCAGCTTGACCGGGGACAGGGGAAGCACTGAAGCTTTCTTT. J is TRBJ1-1 and V is TRBV5-1, with 10 positions matching TRBD1. The CDR3 length is 16 residues. CDR1 and CDR2 (germline): SGHRS, YFSETQ. V was pared by 1 base and J by 4 bases, with 7 bases of the junction left unmatched. Drawing the rest from reference TRBV5-1 and TRBJ1-1, the complete variable domain is KAGVTQTPRYLIKTRGQQVTLSCSPISGHRSVSWYQQTPGQGLQFLFEYFSETQRNKGNFPGRFSGRQFSNSRSEMNVSTLELGDSALYLCASSLTGDRGSTEAFFGQGTRLTVV.

This clone was counted a single time. The rearrangement uses TRBV6-5 and TRBJ1-6; 12 bases are a match to TRBD1. The CDR3 spans 14 residues. From germline, CDR1 is MNHEY and CDR2 SVGAGI. V was clipped by 4 bases and J by 9 bases; unmatched bases: 1. Here the CDR3 DNA reads TGTGCCAGCAGTTTGGGACAGGGGGCTTCACCCCTCCACTTT. It encodes CASSLGQGASPLHF.

The chain uses TRBV7-8 and TRBJ2-1, with TRBD1 identical over 8 bases. Germline CDR1 SGHVS, CDR2 FQNEAQ. With 5 bases clipped from V and 6 bases from J, the junction kept 9 bases outside the gene matches. This CDR3 is 15 amino acids long. CDR3 sequence (DNA): TGTGCCAGCAGCATTCAGGGGGCCCTCGGCAATGAGCAGTTCTTC. It specifies CASSIQGALGNEQFF.

The chain recombines TRBV19 with TRBJ2-2; 12 bases match TRBD1. This CDR3 spans 18 amino acids. V lost 1 base and J lost 5; bases outside the gene matches: 8. The germline V gene encodes CDR1 LNHDA and CDR2 SQIVND (reference sequence). The CDR3 DNA sequence: TGTGCCAGTAGTATAGCCTGGGGACAGGGGGCGCGTACCGGGGAGCTGTTTTTT. It codes for CASSIAWGQGARTGELFF.

V is TRBV6-4 and J is TRBJ1-2; a weak D match, TRBD1 (5 bases). Germline V lookup: CDR1 MRHNA, CDR2 SNTAGT. V lost 6 bases and J 3 bases, leaving 11 bases between the germline ends. The CDR3 covers 13 residues. The CDR3, as DNA: TGTGCCAGCAGCGCAGACAGATACTATGGCTACACCTTC. Residues: CASSADRYYGYTF.

This chain joins TRBV10-3 and TRBJ1-6, with 8 bases identical to TRBD1. J lost 7 bases, V lost 3 bases, and 8 bases had no gene match. The germline CDR1 and CDR2 sequences are ENHRY and SYGVKD. The CDR3 runs 16 residues. As DNA, the CDR3 is TGTGCCATCAGTGACTCATCCGGGACAGGCAATTCACCCCTCCACTTT. This encodes CAISDSSGTGNSPLHF.

The chain uses TRBV5-1 and TRBJ2-4; D is unclear. The ends were cut back, 4 bases at V and 2 bases at J, with 7 bases in the middle. The CDR3 spans 13 residues. Germline values: CDR1 SGHRS, CDR2 YFSETQ. In DNA form, the CDR3 reads TGCGCCAGCAGCACCCAGTCCAAAAACATTCAGTACTTC. This translates into CASSTQSKNIQYF.

V and J are TRBV5-1 and TRBJ2-5, with TRBD1 matching 7 bases. J gave up 1 base and V 1 base, and 13 bases lay outside the gene matches. The germline V gene encodes CDR1 SGHRS and CDR2 YFSETQ. The CDR3 has 18 amino acids. The CDR3 reads CASSLFGTEDGTQETQYF. DNA of the CDR3: TGCGCCAGCAGCTTGTTCGGGACAGAAGACGGAACCCAAGAGACCCAGTACTTC.

This clone was detected once. The chain combines TRBV5-1 with TRBJ2-1, with 8 bases fitting TRBD2. The CDR3 consists of 13 residues. Germline V lookup: CDR1 SGHRS, CDR2 YFSETQ. Unmatched junction bases numbered 6, after V lost 4 bases and J lost 9 bases. The CDR3: CASSGSGVGEQFF. The CDR3 DNA follows: TGCGCCAGCAGCGGTAGCGGGGTGGGTGAGCAGTTCTTC. The full variable domain, in which reference TRBV5-1 and TRBJ2-1 provide the parts outside the CDR3, is KAGVTQTPRYLIKTRGQQVTLSCSPISGHRSVSWYQQTPGQGLQFLFEYFSETQRNKGNFPGRFSGRQFSNSRSEMNVSTLELGDSALYLCASSGSGVGEQFFGPGTRLTVL.

The V gene is TRBV6-2 or TRBV6-3, the J gene TRBJ2-7; D is perhaps TRBD2 (6 bases). The CDR3 runs to 15 residues. CDR1 MNHEY and CDR2 SVGEGT come from the germline V gene. Deletions cut 4 bases from V and 9 bases from J, with 22 bases between. The CDR3 loop is CASSWGGTPVGRQYF. The CDR3 region has the DNA TGTGCCAGCAGTTGGGGCGGGACCCCGGTGGGTAGGCAGTACTTC.